The T cell receptor beta chain described here comes from a study of blood T cell repertoires in COVID-19. Across the study: The United States, Italy and Spain provided the acute and convalescent COVID-19 samples. Sample material is recorded as cDNA or gDNA derived from T cells, B-cell-depleted T cells, or PBMCs.

The CDR3 spans 15 residues. The V gene's germline CDR1 is MNHNY and CDR2 SVGAGI (reference sequence). V was cut by 0 bases and J by 4 bases, with 12 bases left in between. Source study methods: The assay estimated nucleated cells by amplifying reference gene primers. The assay was immunoSEQ multiplex PCR, and TCRdb's table has in-frame clones only and misses some. V and J calls and clone size are as listed in that table; D and trimming were resolved from the DNA. The sample yields some 68,000 clones, around 90% seen once. The material sequenced was peripheral blood. The clonotype was recovered from a human donor in a cohort sampled during active COVID-19. The chain is built from TRBV6-6 and TRBJ1-1; tentative D call: TRBD1 (6 bases). CDR3 amino acids: CASSYSKGTPTEAFF. CDR3 DNA sequence: TGTGCCAGCAGTTACTCGAAGGGGACACCCACTGAAGCTTTCTTT.